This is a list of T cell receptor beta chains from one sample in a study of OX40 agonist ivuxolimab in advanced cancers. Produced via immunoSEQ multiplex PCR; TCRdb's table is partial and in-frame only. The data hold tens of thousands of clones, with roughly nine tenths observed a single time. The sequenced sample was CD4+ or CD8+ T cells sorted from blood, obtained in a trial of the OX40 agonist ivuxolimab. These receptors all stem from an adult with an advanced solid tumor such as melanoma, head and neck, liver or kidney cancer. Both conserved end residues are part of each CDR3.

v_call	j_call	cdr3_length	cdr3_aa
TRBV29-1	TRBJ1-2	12	CSVYTGGEGYTF
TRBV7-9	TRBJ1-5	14	CASSFGNSNQPQHF
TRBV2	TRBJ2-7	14	CASIPGQGFYEQYF
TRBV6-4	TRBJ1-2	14	CASSAGNGAYGYTF
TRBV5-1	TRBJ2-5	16	CASSPDWRGPWETQYF
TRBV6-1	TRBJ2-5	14	CASSAGLSGETQYF
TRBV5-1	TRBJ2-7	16	CASKPSSGQGAYEQYF
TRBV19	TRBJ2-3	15	CASRILAGSTDTQYF
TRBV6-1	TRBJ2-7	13	CASSEVSTYEQYF
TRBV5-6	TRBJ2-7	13	CASSLGQAREQYF
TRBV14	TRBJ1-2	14	CASSTGQGIGGYTF
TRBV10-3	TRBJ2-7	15	CAISEHGLAGYEQYF
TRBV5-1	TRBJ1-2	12	CASSSGQNGYTF
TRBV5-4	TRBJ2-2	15	CASSLPGRHTGELFF
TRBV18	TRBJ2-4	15	CASSPDRVAKNIQYF
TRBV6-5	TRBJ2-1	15	CASSFEGLGGNEQFF
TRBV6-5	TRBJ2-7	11	CAAGGAREQYF
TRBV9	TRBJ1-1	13	CASAAGQLTEAFF
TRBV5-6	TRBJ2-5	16	CASSLLRGSVLETQYF
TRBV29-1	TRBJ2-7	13	CSVEGTGGASPYF
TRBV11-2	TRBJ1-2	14	CASSLGQGQGGYTF
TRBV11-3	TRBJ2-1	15	CASSLVLAGVREQFF
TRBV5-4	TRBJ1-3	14	CASSIGQGRNTIYF
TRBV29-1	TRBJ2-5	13	CSVGSGGQETQYF
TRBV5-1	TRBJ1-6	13	CASSLVGLSPLHF
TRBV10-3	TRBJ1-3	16	CAISEGQGITGNTIYF
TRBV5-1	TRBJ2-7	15	CASSLWASGTGEQYF
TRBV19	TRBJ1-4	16	CASSDDRTGSNEKLFF
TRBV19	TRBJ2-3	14	CASSLSRGPDTQYF
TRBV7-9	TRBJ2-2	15	CASSPDSVGAGELFF